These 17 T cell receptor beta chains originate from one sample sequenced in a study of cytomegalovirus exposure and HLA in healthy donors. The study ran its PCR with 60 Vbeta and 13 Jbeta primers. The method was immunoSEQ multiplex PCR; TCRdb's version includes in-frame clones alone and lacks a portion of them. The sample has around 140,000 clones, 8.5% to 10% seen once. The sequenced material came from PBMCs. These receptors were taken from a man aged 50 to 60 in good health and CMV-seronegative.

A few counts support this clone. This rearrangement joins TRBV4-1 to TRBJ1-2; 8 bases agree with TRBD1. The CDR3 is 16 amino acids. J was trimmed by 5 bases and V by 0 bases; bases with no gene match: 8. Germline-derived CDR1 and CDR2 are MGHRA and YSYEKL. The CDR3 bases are TGCGCCAGCAGCCAAGATCCGGCAGGGGGCTTTTATGGCTACACCTTC. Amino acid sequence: CASSQDPAGGFYGYTF.

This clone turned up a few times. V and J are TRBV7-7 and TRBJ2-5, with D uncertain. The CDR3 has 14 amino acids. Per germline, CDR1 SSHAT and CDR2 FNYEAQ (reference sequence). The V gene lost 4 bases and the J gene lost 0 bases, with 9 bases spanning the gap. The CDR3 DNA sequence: TGTGCCAGCAGCTCCCATTTAGACCAAGAGACCCAGTACTTC. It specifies CASSSHLDQETQYF.

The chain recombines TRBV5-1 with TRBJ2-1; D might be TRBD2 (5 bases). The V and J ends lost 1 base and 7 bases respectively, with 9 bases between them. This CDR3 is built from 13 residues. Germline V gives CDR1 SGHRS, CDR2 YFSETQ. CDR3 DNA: TGCGCCAGCAGCTTGATGAGGGAAAATGAGCAGTTCTTC. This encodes CASSLMRENEQFF.

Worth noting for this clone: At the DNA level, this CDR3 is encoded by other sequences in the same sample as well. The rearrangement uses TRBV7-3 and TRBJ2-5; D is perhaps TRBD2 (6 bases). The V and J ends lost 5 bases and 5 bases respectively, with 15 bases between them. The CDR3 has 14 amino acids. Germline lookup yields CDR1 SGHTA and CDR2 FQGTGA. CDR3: CASSLGGAGETQYF. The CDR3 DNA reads TGTGCCAGCAGCCTGGGCGGGGCGGGGGAGACCCAGTACTTC.

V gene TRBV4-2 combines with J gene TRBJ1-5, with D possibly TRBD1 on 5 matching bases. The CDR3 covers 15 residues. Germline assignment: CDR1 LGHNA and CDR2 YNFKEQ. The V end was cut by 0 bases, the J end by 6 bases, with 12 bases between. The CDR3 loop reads CASSQERGGSQPQHF. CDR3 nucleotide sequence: TGTGCCAGCAGCCAAGAACGGGGGGGGAGTCAGCCCCAGCATTTT.

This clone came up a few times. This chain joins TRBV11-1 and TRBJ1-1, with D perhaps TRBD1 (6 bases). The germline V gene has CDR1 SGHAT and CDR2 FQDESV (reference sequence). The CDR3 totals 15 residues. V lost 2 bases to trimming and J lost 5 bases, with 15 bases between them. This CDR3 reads CASSLLGRGRTEAFF. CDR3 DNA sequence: TGTGCCAGCAGCTTACTCGGGAGGGGGAGGACTGAAGCTTTCTTT. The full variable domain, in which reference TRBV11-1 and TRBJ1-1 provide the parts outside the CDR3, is EAEVAQSPRYKITEKSQAVAFWCDPISGHATLYWYRQILGQGPELLVQFQDESVVDDSQLPKDRFSAERLKGVDSTLKIQPAELGDSAMYLCASSLLGRGRTEAFFGQGTRLTVV.

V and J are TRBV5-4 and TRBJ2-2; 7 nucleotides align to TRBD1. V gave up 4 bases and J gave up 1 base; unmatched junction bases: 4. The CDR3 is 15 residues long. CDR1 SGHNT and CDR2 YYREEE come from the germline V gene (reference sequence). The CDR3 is CASSRDRVNTGELFF. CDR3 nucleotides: TGTGCCAGCAGCCGGGACAGAGTGAACACCGGGGAGCTGTTTTTT.

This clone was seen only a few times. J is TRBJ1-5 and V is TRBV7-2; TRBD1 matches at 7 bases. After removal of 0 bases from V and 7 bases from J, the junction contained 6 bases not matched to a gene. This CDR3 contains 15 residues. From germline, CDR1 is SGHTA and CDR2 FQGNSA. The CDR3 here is CASSLARGRNQPQHF. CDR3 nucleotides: TGTGCCAGCAGCTTAGCTAGGGGGCGAAACCAGCCCCAGCATTTT.

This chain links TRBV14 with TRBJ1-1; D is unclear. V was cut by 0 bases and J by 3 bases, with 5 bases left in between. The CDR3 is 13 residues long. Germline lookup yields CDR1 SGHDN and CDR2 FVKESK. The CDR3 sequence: CASSQDPYTEAFF. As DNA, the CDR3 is TGTGCCAGCAGCCAAGACCCGTACACTGAAGCTTTCTTT.

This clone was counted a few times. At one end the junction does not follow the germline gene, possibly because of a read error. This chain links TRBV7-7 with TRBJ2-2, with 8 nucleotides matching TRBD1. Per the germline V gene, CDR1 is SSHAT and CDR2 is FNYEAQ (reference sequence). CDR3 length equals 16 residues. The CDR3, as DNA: TGTGCTAGCAGCCCCGGGACAGGATCGAACACCGGGGAGCTGTTTTTT. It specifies CASSPGTGSNTGELFF.

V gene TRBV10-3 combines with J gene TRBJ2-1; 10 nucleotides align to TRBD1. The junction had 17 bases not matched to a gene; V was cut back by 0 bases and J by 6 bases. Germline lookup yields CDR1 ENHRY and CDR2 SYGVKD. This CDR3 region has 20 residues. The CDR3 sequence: CAISESFRTGGFQQVNEQFF. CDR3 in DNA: TGTGCCATCAGTGAGTCTTTTAGGACAGGGGGATTTCAACAAGTCAATGAGCAGTTCTTC.

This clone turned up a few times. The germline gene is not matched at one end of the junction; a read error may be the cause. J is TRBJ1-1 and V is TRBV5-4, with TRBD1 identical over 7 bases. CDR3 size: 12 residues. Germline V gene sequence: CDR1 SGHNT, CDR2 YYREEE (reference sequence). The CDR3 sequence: CASSIGQVGLLF. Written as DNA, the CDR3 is TGTGCCAGCAGCATTGGACAGGTAGGCCTTTTATTT. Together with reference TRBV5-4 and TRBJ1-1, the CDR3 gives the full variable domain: ETGVTQSPTHLIKTRGQQVTLRCSSQSGHNTVSWYQQALGQGPQFIFQYYREEENGRGNFPPRFSGLQFPNYSSELNVNALELDDSALYLCASSIGQVGLLFGQGTRLTVV.

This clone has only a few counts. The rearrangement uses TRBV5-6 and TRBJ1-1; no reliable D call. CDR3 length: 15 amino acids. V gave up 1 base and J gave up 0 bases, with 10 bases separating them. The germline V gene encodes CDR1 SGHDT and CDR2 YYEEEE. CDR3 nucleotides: TGTGCCAGCAGCTTGCTGGCAGATGTGAACACTGAAGCTTTCTTT. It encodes CASSLLADVNTEAFF.

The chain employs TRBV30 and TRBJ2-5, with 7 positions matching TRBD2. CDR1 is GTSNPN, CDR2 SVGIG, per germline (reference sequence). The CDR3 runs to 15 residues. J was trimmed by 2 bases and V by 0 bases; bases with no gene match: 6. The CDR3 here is CAWSVPVGGQETQYF. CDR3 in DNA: TGTGCCTGGAGTGTACCTGTGGGGGGGCAAGAGACCCAGTACTTC.

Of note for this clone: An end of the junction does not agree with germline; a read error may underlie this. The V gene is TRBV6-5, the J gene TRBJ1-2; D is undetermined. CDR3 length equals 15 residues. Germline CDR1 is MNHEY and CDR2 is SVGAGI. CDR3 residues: CASSPVYGFNYGYPF. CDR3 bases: TGTGCCAGCAGTCCCGTTTATGGCTTTAACTATGGCTACCCCTTC.

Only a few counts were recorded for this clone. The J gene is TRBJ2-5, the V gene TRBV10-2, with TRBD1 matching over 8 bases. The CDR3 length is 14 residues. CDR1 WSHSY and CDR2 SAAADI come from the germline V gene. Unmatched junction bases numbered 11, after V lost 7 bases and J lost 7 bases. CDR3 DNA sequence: TGCGCCAGCACCGACCCGACAGGGGACTTGACCCAGTACTTC. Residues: CASTDPTGDLTQYF.

CDR3 DNA sequence: TGTGCCAGCAGTTACCCGGGGGACACTGAAGCTTTCTTT. Protein: CASSYPGDTEAFF. The rearrangement joins TRBV6-5 to TRBJ1-1; a weak D match, TRBD1 (5 bases). This CDR3 contains 13 residues. Germline V gene lookup returns CDR1 MNHEY and CDR2 SVGAGI. V was pared by 2 bases and J by 3 bases, with 7 bases between.